Below are 31 T cell receptor beta chains sequenced from a single sample in a study of blood T cell repertoires in COVID-19. The table came from immunoSEQ multiplex PCR; TCRdb's copy has only in-frame clones and leaves some out. The sample carries 100,000 or so clones, approximately 84% recorded once. Material for sequencing was peripheral blood. All receptors derive from a human donor in a cohort sampled during active COVID-19.

V and J are TRBV21-1 and TRBJ2-7; the table names TRBD1, a call not compared with the DNA. TRBV21-1 has pseudogene status. The CDR3 extends over 16 amino acids. In DNA form, the CDR3 reads TGTGCCAGCTCCGATTGGGACAGGGGTAACCTCTACGAGCAGTACTTC. Translating it yields CASSDWDRGNLYEQYF.

The chain employs TRBV12-5 and TRBJ2-1; maybe TRBD1 (6 bases). V was cut by 5 bases and J by 4 bases, with 21 bases left in between. The CDR3 totals 17 residues. Germline-derived CDR1 and CDR2 are LGHNT and FRNRAP. For the CDR3, the DNA is TGTGCTAGTGGTACCCCCAGAGGGACAACCCCTTACAATGAGCAGTTCTTC. It translates to CASGTPRGTTPYNEQFF.

The sample holds a few counts of this clone. The chain employs TRBV10-3 and TRBJ2-3; 7 positions agree with TRBD2. With V trimmed by 4 bases and J by 3 bases, 10 bases remained unmatched. CDR3 length equals 16 residues. The germline V gene encodes CDR1 ENHRY and CDR2 SYGVKD. Here the CDR3 reads CAISGASGGGTDTQYF. CDR3 nucleotides: TGTGCCATCAGTGGGGCTAGCGGAGGAGGTACAGATACGCAGTATTTT.

This rearrangement joins TRBV5-4 to TRBJ2-1; D is uncertain. The V gene's germline CDR1 is SGHNT and CDR2 YYREEE (reference sequence). Trimming took 0 bases from V and 6 from J, leaving 7 bases between them. The CDR3 runs to 13 residues. The CDR3 DNA follows: TGTGCCAGCAGCTTGGATCTCCCCAATGAGCAGTTCTTC. Its translation is CASSLDLPNEQFF.

The rearrangement uses TRBV28 and TRBJ2-7, with D tentatively TRBD1 or TRBD2 (5 bases each). The CDR3 is 10 residues long. V was cut by 10 bases and J by 4 bases, with 8 bases left in between. Per the germline V gene, CDR1 is MDHEN and CDR2 is SYDVKM. The CDR3 bases are TGTGCCACCAGGGAGTACGAGCAGTACTTC. It is translated as CATREYEQYF.

The gene calls are TRBV4-2 and TRBJ2-2, with 7 bases that match TRBD2. The V and J ends lost 0 bases and 2 bases, in that order; junction bases with no gene match: 6. The CDR3 consists of 17 residues. The germline V gene encodes CDR1 LGHNA and CDR2 YNFKEQ. CDR3 bases: TGTGCCAGCAGCCAAGATAAGGGGACTACTAACACCGGGGAGCTGTTTTTT. Its translation: CASSQDKGTTNTGELFF.

The chain uses TRBV9 and TRBJ2-5; TRBD2 agrees at 16 bases. V shed 3 bases, J shed 3 bases, and the junction held 5 bases outside the gene matches. Germline V gene sequence: CDR1 SGDLS, CDR2 YYNGEE. The CDR3 has 17 residues. The CDR3 loop reads CASSGGTSGGAEETQYF. DNA of the CDR3: TGTGCCAGCAGCGGAGGGACTAGCGGGGGGGCCGAAGAGACCCAGTACTTC.

V and J are TRBV27 and TRBJ2-1, with 12 bases aligning to TRBD1. CDR1 MNHEY and CDR2 SMNVEV come from the germline V gene (reference sequence). The length of the CDR3 is 17 residues. V shed 0 bases and J 7 bases; nucleotides not matched to a gene: 7. CDR3 sequence reads: CASSLSLPGQGANEQFF. CDR3 in DNA: TGTGCCAGCAGTTTATCCCTACCGGGACAGGGGGCGAATGAGCAGTTCTTC.

V usage is TRBV5-8 and J usage is TRBJ2-7; D unresolved. CDR1 SGHTS and CDR2 YDEGEE come from the germline V gene. This CDR3 has 15 amino acids. Trimming shortened V by 1 base and J by 0 bases, and 11 bases separated the two germline ends. CDR3: CASSLYVQSSYEQYF. CDR3 bases: TGTGCCAGCAGCTTGTATGTACAGAGCTCCTACGAGCAGTACTTC.

This chain joins TRBV9 and TRBJ2-1; D might be TRBD2 (5 bases). With 2 bases removed from V and 7 bases from J, the gap between germline ends came to 10 bases. The CDR3 extends over 13 amino acids. Germline V lookup: CDR1 SGDLS, CDR2 YYNGEE. CDR3 region: CASSVRAGNEQFF. DNA for the CDR3: TGTGCCAGCAGCGTGAGGGCCGGGAATGAGCAGTTCTTC. The complete variable domain, with remaining parts taken from reference TRBV9 and TRBJ2-1, reads DSGVTQTPKHLITATGQRVTLRCSPRSGDLSVYWYQQSLDQGLQFLIQYYNGEERAKGNILERFSAQQFPDLHSELNLSSLELGDSALYFCASSVRAGNEQFFGPGTRLTVL.

The chain has TRBV6-6 and TRBJ2-2, with 9 bases identical to TRBD2. Germline lookup yields CDR1 MNHNY and CDR2 SVGAGI (reference sequence). This CDR3 is built from 16 residues. J lost 6 bases, V lost 5 bases, and 10 bases had no gene match. For the CDR3, the DNA is TGTGCCAGCAGTCCGAGGGTAGCGGGGGAACCCGGGGAGCTGTTTTTT. It yields the protein CASSPRVAGEPGELFF.

This chain connects TRBV7-3 to TRBJ2-2, with D hard to call. The CDR3 is 13 residues long. The germline V and J ends were trimmed by 2 bases and 6 bases, with 7 bases remaining between them. CDR1 and CDR2 from the germline V gene are SGHTA and FQGTGA. The CDR3 DNA follows: TGTGCCAGCAGCTTATACCGCGCCGGGGAGCTGTTTTTT. This sequence encodes CASSLYRAGELFF.

The rearrangement uses TRBV12-3 or TRBV12-4 and TRBJ2-1; 9 bases align to TRBD1. Unmatched junction bases numbered 0, after V lost 8 bases and J lost 4 bases. This CDR3 region has 12 residues. The CDR3 sequence is CASGTGYNEQFF. The CDR3 DNA reads as TGTGCCAGCGGGACAGGGTACAATGAGCAGTTCTTC.

The DNA for the CDR3 is TGTGCCAGCAGCCCGGGACTAGCCTGGGAGACCCAGTACTTC. It translates to CASSPGLAWETQYF. This chain links TRBV7-9 with TRBJ2-5; TRBD2 aligns across 9 bases. The CDR3 is made up of 14 amino acids. J gave up 5 bases and V 5 bases, and 6 bases lay outside the gene matches. The germline CDR1 and CDR2 sequences are SEHNR and FQNEAQ (reference sequence).

The genes are TRBV4-1 and TRBJ1-2, with 10 bases that match TRBD1. V gave up 5 bases and J gave up 4 bases; unmatched junction bases: 10. Germline V lookup: CDR1 MGHRA, CDR2 YSYEKL. The CDR3 runs 16 residues. The CDR3 reads CASSTRSTGGGYGYTF. In DNA, the CDR3 is TGCGCCAGCAGCACCCGATCGACAGGGGGCGGCTATGGCTACACCTTC.

J is TRBJ1-5 and V is TRBV18; no clear D. V was pared by 5 bases and J by 5 bases, with 10 bases between. Per the germline V gene, CDR1 is KGHSH and CDR2 is LQKENI. The CDR3 runs 13 residues. The CDR3 DNA is TGTGCCAGCTCAAAAACTGGAGATCAGCCCCAGCATTTT. It codes for CASSKTGDQPQHF.

J is TRBJ2-1 and V is TRBV7-2; tentative D call: TRBD1 (6 bases). The V gene's germline CDR1 is SGHTA and CDR2 FQGNSA. There are 14 residues in the CDR3. Trimming left V 1 base short and J 8 bases short, with 12 bases between. The CDR3, as DNA: TGTGCCAGCAGCTTAGTAGGGACAATTGATGAGCAGTTCTTC. Its translation is CASSLVGTIDEQFF.

This chain links TRBV7-3 with TRBJ2-1; 7 bases map to TRBD1. Trimming at V came to 5 bases and at J to 9 bases, leaving 7 bases not matched to a gene. The germline CDR1 and CDR2 sequences are SGHTA and FQGTGA. The CDR3 runs to 13 residues. CDR3 protein: CASSDRQGREQFF. The DNA for the CDR3 is TGTGCCAGCAGCGACAGACAGGGACGTGAGCAGTTCTTC.

The CDR3 here is CASSFQGAGWAIYF. The CDR3 nucleotides read TGTGCCAGCAGTTTCCAGGGCGCTGGGTGGGCCATATATTTT. The chain has TRBV28 and TRBJ1-3; D is perhaps TRBD1 (5 bases). The V end lost 3 bases, the J end lost 11 bases, and 17 bases lay between the germline ends. The CDR3 spans 14 residues. The V gene's germline CDR1 is MDHEN and CDR2 SYDVKM.

The rearrangement links TRBV3-1 (or the pseudogene TRBV3-2) to TRBJ1-1; perhaps TRBD1 as D (5 bases). The germline gives CDR1 LGHDT, CDR2 YNNKEL (reference sequence). With 4 bases removed from V and 0 bases from J, the gap between germline ends came to 12 bases. This CDR3 has 15 residues. CDR3 nucleotides: TGTGCCAGCAGCCCCGGGGGGGGAATGAACACTGAAGCTTTCTTT. Translation: CASSPGGGMNTEAFF.

The chain combines TRBV7-9 with TRBJ2-1; D is undetermined. Germline CDR1 reads SEHNR; CDR2 reads FQNEAQ (reference sequence). Trimming cost V 4 bases and J 10 bases, with 14 bases left between them. The CDR3 extends over 13 amino acids. The CDR3, as DNA: TGTGCCAGCAGCTCTTCTTCCTTTTCCGAGCAGTTCTTC. It codes for CASSSSSFSEQFF.

CDR3 loop: CASSQATGTGGLANYGYTF. The CDR3 DNA reads as TGTGCCAGCAGCCAAGCTACCGGGACAGGGGGCTTAGCTAACTATGGCTACACCTTC. This chain links TRBV4-2 with TRBJ1-2, with 12 bases matching TRBD1. CDR1 is LGHNA and CDR2 is YNFKEQ in the germline V gene. There are 19 residues in the CDR3. With 1 base clipped from V and 0 bases from J, the junction kept 9 bases outside the gene matches.

The rearrangement joins TRBV10-1 to TRBJ2-3; the match to TRBD1 covers 9 bases. V trimming: 5 bases; J trimming: 1 base; junction bases outside the gene matches: 4. The CDR3 is made up of 15 amino acids. Germline V gene sequence: CDR1 WNHNN, CDR2 SYGVQD (reference sequence). The CDR3 DNA reads as TGCGCCAGCAGTTTGACAGGGGGTCGCACAGATACGCAGTATTTT. Translating gives CASSLTGGRTDTQYF.

This clone was seen more than once but under ten times. V gene TRBV7-9 combines with J gene TRBJ2-2; perhaps TRBD1 as D (5 bases). The germline V gene encodes CDR1 SEHNR and CDR2 FQNEAQ (reference sequence). The CDR3 covers 13 residues. The germline V and J ends were trimmed by 6 bases and 1 base, with 6 bases remaining between them. DNA for the CDR3: TGTGCCAGCAGAGGACAGAACACCGGGGAGCTGTTTTTT. Its protein is CASRGQNTGELFF. Full variable domain (remainder filled in from reference TRBV7-9 and TRBJ2-2): DTGVSQNPRHKITKRGQNVTFRCDPISEHNRLYWYRQTLGQGPEFLTYFQNEAQLEKSRLLSDRFSAERPKGSFSTLEIQRTEQGDSAMYLCASRGQNTGELFFGEGSRLTVL.

The rearrangement uses TRBV28 and TRBJ2-7; D perhaps matches TRBD2 (5 bases). Germline values: CDR1 MDHEN, CDR2 SYDVKM. CDR3 size: 15 residues. The V gene lost 7 bases and the J gene lost 3 bases, with 19 bases spanning the gap. The CDR3 loop is CASTPSRASSYEQYF. As DNA, the CDR3 is TGTGCCAGCACTCCTAGTCGGGCTAGCAGCTACGAGCAGTACTTC.

This clone was detected a few times. The chain couples TRBV9 to TRBJ1-4; D gene ambiguous. From germline, CDR1 is SGDLS and CDR2 YYNGEE. This CDR3 has 14 residues. Trimming left V 0 bases short and J 6 bases short, with 9 bases between. This CDR3 reads CASSVAPLDEKLFF. As DNA, the CDR3 is TGTGCCAGCAGCGTAGCTCCCCTTGATGAAAAACTGTTTTTT.

The chain has TRBV24-1 and TRBJ2-3, with D uncertain. Trimming removed 4 bases from V and 8 bases from J, with 9 bases in between. The CDR3 has 12 amino acids. The V gene's germline CDR1 is KGHDR and CDR2 SFDVKD. CDR3 nucleotides: TGTGCCACCAGTGAAAGCCTAGGTACGCAGTATTTT. Translated: CATSESLGTQYF.

The chain recombines TRBV6-6 with TRBJ1-1; a possible D gene is TRBD1 (5 bases). With 7 bases removed from V and 11 bases from J, the gap between germline ends came to 17 bases. CDR3 size: 12 residues. From germline, CDR1 is MNHNY and CDR2 SVGAGI (reference sequence). CDR3 DNA: TGTGCCAGCAATGCAATGGGGGGGAAGGCTTTCTTT. This gives the protein CASNAMGGKAFF.

V gene TRBV27 combines with J gene TRBJ2-1, with TRBD2 matching 9 bases. The CDR3 covers 18 residues. V lost 3 bases, J lost 6 bases, and 15 bases stayed unmatched. Per the germline V gene, CDR1 is MNHEY and CDR2 is SMNVEV (reference sequence). This chain's CDR3 is CASSFTPLSGRKGNEQFF. The CDR3 DNA reads as TGTGCCAGCAGTTTCACTCCCCTTAGCGGGAGAAAGGGCAATGAGCAGTTCTTC.

This chain links TRBV5-1 with TRBJ2-1; 11 positions agree with TRBD1. With 5 bases clipped from V and 6 bases from J, the junction kept 4 bases outside the gene matches. Germline CDR1 reads SGHRS; CDR2 reads YFSETQ. The CDR3 length is 14 residues. Written as DNA, the CDR3 is TGCGCCAGCAGTCAGGGACAGGGGGTCAATGAGCAGTTCTTC. Translated, it gives CASSQGQGVNEQFF.

The chain joins TRBV28 to TRBJ2-4, with a possible D match to TRBD2 (7 bases). Trimming cost V 7 bases and J 9 bases, with 16 bases left between them. CDR1 MDHEN and CDR2 SYDVKM come from the germline V gene. The CDR3 contains 13 residues. DNA for the CDR3: TGTGCCAGCATCGGGGGGCAGGTGCTCATTCAGTACTTC. This sequence encodes CASIGGQVLIQYF.